The 20 T cell receptor beta chains listed next were all sequenced from one sample in a study of T cells expressing NK-cell markers. TCRdb derives one entry per CDR3 protein from the 5' RACE reads, leaving out DNA. The sample table sets out hundreds of thousands of distinct CDR3 sequences. Source material: blood T cells: a sorted CD56 or NKG2C T cell subset, CD4+ or CD8+ T cells, or bulk PBMC T cells (not recorded which). Receptors originate from a man younger than 30 in good health.

This chain connects TRBV21-1 to TRBJ2-5. TRBV21-1 is deemed a pseudogene. This CDR3 spans 12 amino acids. The CDR3 sequence is CASTTLLVTKYF.

The V call is TRBV9, the J call TRBJ2-7; TCRdb designates TRBD2, a call that cannot be tested without DNA. Germline V gives CDR1 SGDLS, CDR2 YYNGEE. The CDR3 contains 16 residues. The CDR3 sequence is CASSAGSSPLGGEQYF.

The chain combines TRBV5-5 with TRBJ2-7. The CDR3 consists of 16 residues. Germline V gene data show CDR1 as SGHKS and CDR2 as YYEKEE (reference sequence). CDR3 loop: CASSLAASREGYEQYF.

V gene TRBV20-1 combines with J gene TRBJ1-5; as DNA is missing, the TRBD1 call by TCRdb cannot be tested. Germline assignment: CDR1 DFQATT and CDR2 SNEGSKA (reference sequence). The CDR3 is made up of 15 amino acids. CDR3 loop: CSAMVGTGGPSRQHF.

The J gene is TRBJ2-3, the V gene TRBV11-1; lacking DNA, the TRBD1 call made by TCRdb goes unchecked. The CDR3 loop spans 17 amino acids. Germline V gene lookup returns CDR1 SGHAT and CDR2 FQDESV (reference sequence). CDR3 loop: CASSSYGLGTSTDTQYF.

CDR3 in amino acids: CASSLRASGRFNEQFF. The rearrangement links TRBV11-2 to TRBJ2-1; the D gene TCRdb calls, TRBD2, cannot be checked with no DNA. The CDR3 has 16 residues. Germline CDR1 and CDR2: SGHAT and FQNNGV. The full variable domain, in which reference TRBV11-2 and TRBJ2-1 provide the parts outside the CDR3, is EAGVAQSPRYKIIEKRQSVAFWCNPISGHATLYWYQQILGQGPKLLIQFQNNGVVDDSQLPKDRFSAERLKGVDSTLKIQPAKLEDSAVYLCASSLRASGRFNEQFFGPGTRLTVL.

J is TRBJ2-4 and V is TRBV15. This CDR3 has 12 residues. The germline V gene has CDR1 LNHNV and CDR2 YYDKDF (reference sequence). The CDR3: CATSRDRNFRYF.

The chain links TRBV18 to TRBJ2-5; TCRdb designates TRBD1, a call that cannot be tested without DNA. Germline V gives CDR1 KGHSH, CDR2 LQKENI. The CDR3 sequence is 15 residues long. This CDR3 reads CASSLGTGDQETQYF. The variable domain in full, with the rest retrieved from reference TRBV18 and TRBJ2-5, is NAGVMQNPRHLVRRRGQEARLRCSPMKGHSHVYWYRQLPEEGLKFMVYLQKENIIDESGMPKERFSAEFPKEGPSILRIQQVVRGDSAAYFCASSLGTGDQETQYFGPGTRLLVL.

This chain joins TRBV4-1 and TRBJ2-3. The CDR3 length is 15 residues. CDR1 is MGHRA, CDR2 YSYEKL, per germline. The CDR3 loop reads CASSQVTRSTDTQYF.

The chain combines TRBV5-6 with TRBJ1-4. In germline, CDR1 is SGHDT, CDR2 YYEEEE. The CDR3 covers 12 residues. CDR3 residues: CASSDSYEKLFF.

The chain uses TRBV10-3 and TRBJ1-2; TCRdb designates TRBD1, a call that cannot be tested without DNA. CDR3 size: 12 residues. Per the germline V gene, CDR1 is ENHRY and CDR2 is SYGVKD. CDR3 loop: CAISERQEGYTF.

The V gene is TRBV4-1, the J gene TRBJ1-4. Germline V gives CDR1 MGHRA, CDR2 YSYEKL. This CDR3 has 13 residues. The CDR3 loop reads CASSQAVPEKLFF.

The chain uses TRBV9 and TRBJ2-7; the D gene TCRdb calls, TRBD1, cannot be checked with no DNA. The CDR3 is made up of 13 amino acids. Looked up from germline, CDR1 is SGDLS and CDR2 is YYNGEE. CDR3 protein: CASSAAGGNEQYF.

V and J are TRBV2 and TRBJ2-3. Germline CDR1 reads SNHLY; CDR2 reads FYNNEI. The CDR3 is made up of 15 amino acids. This chain's CDR3 is CATKGRARRPDTQYF.

The genes are TRBV29-1 and TRBJ1-1. In germline, CDR1 is SQVTM, CDR2 ANQGSEA. The CDR3 runs 14 residues. CDR3 protein: CSVRAGGANTEAFF.

The CDR3 loop is CASSQGGLAPYNEQFF. The gene calls are TRBV4-3 and TRBJ2-1; TCRdb calls TRBD2, which cannot be checked without DNA. The CDR3 runs 16 residues. From germline, CDR1 is LGHNA and CDR2 YSLEER.

CDR3 region: CASSHPLLSGGTNEKLFF. The chain couples TRBV11-2 to TRBJ1-4. Looked up from germline, CDR1 is SGHAT and CDR2 is FQNNGV. CDR3 size: 18 residues.

The chain uses TRBV20-1 and TRBJ2-1; TCRdb outputs TRBD2, but without DNA this stays unchecked. CDR1 is DFQATT and CDR2 is SNEGSKA in the germline V gene (reference sequence). The CDR3 has 14 residues. CDR3 sequence: CSARGGTSSNEQFF.

V is TRBV27 and J is TRBJ1-6; with no DNA, the TCRdb D assignment of TRBD1 cannot be verified. The CDR3 totals 15 residues. Germline V gives CDR1 MNHEY, CDR2 SMNVEV (reference sequence). CDR3 loop: CASSLTGQNNSPLHF.

The V gene is TRBV11-2, the J gene TRBJ2-5; TCRdb gives TRBD2 as the D gene, but with no DNA this cannot be confirmed. The CDR3 length is 16 residues. Germline-derived CDR1 and CDR2 are SGHAT and FQNNGV. CDR3: CASSLARGPGLETQYF.